This entry concerns a single T cell receptor beta chain. These data come from a study of metastatic and nonmetastatic thyroid tumors. TCRdb redid the clone calls on the PCR reads using MiXCR. Here the sample spans several thousand clones, about 32% being singletons. This CDR3 is built from 17 residues. V gave up 2 bases and J gave up 6 bases; unmatched junction bases: 13. Germline lookup yields CDR1 SGHAT and CDR2 FQNNGV. Patients were all untreated before their thyroid surgery. The chain employs TRBV11-2 and TRBJ1-2, with 9 nucleotides matching TRBD1. Sequencing was carried out using adjacent normal tissue. The sequence was obtained from a male donor with papillary thyroid cancer or a benign thyroid nodule (not recorded which). Some clones in this sample may be carry-over from other donors' samples. As DNA, the CDR3 is TGTGCCAGCAGCTTAAGTACGGGACAGGGCGGATTTGATGGCTACACCTTC. Amino acid sequence: CASSLSTGQGGFDGYTF.